This passage covers 22 T cell receptor beta chains from one sample sequenced in a study of blood T cell repertoires in COVID-19. Sequenced by immunoSEQ multiplex PCR; TCRdb stores in-frame clones only, minus some. Of around 300,000 clones listed, 88% were seen once; the top ten hold about 5%. Sequenced input: PBMCs or T cells enriched from blood (not recorded which). The receptor source for this set is a young man who had recovered from COVID-19.

V and J are TRBV7-8 and TRBJ2-3; TRBD2 agrees at 9 bases. Germline CDR1 reads SGHVS; CDR2 reads FQNEAQ. This CDR3 spans 16 amino acids. V trimming: 5 bases; J trimming: 6 bases; junction bases outside the gene matches: 12. CDR3 nucleotide sequence: TGTGCCAGCAGCGAATCTAGCGGGGTCTACAGTGATACGCAGTATTTT. Its translation: CASSESSGVYSDTQYF.

This rearrangement joins TRBV12-3 or TRBV12-4 to TRBJ2-1, with 8 bases fitting TRBD2. V shed 4 bases, J shed 8 bases, and the junction held 4 bases outside the gene matches. The CDR3 consists of 13 residues. CDR3: CASSSGLDDEQFF. DNA of the CDR3: TGTGCCAGCAGTTCGGGACTAGATGATGAGCAGTTCTTC.

The table lists this clone with a count of one. V usage is TRBV27 and J usage is TRBJ1-2; D is perhaps TRBD1 (6 bases). Per germline, CDR1 MNHEY and CDR2 SMNVEV (reference sequence). The CDR3 loop spans 16 amino acids. The V end was cut by 6 bases, the J end by 2 bases, with 19 bases between. In DNA form, the CDR3 reads TGTGCCAGCAGCCGTACAGGGTTGGTGGGAAACTATGGCTACACCTTC. It yields the protein CASSRTGLVGNYGYTF.

J is TRBJ2-5 and V is TRBV10-3; 8 nucleotides match TRBD1. V lost 4 bases and J lost 2; bases outside the gene matches: 6. The germline CDR1 and CDR2 sequences are ENHRY and SYGVKD. This CDR3 has 15 amino acids. The CDR3 DNA reads as TGTGCCATCAGTGGACAGGGGCGCGATCAAGAGACCCAGTACTTC. It is translated as CAISGQGRDQETQYF.

The V call is TRBV28, the J call TRBJ2-6; 12 positions match TRBD1. Germline CDR1 is MDHEN and CDR2 is SYDVKM. The CDR3 is 18 residues long. J gave up 4 bases and V 4 bases, and 8 bases lay outside the gene matches. DNA of the CDR3: TGTGCCAGCAGTTCCTGGGGGACAGGGGGCGCCGGGGCCAACGTCCTGACTTTC. Translating gives CASSSWGTGGAGANVLTF.

V is TRBV4-1 and J is TRBJ2-5; possible D gene TRBD1, 6 bases. The germline V and J ends were trimmed by 5 bases and 2 bases, with 6 bases remaining between them. Germline V gives CDR1 MGHRA, CDR2 YSYEKL. The CDR3 consists of 12 residues. The CDR3 region is CASSGQQETQYF. The CDR3 DNA sequence: TGCGCCAGCAGCGGACAGCAAGAGACCCAGTACTTC.

The CDR3 DNA is TGCGCCAGCAGGAGGGACTTGGGGGTTCCAGTCGGTGGCTACACCTTC. This gives the protein CASRRDLGVPVGGYTF. The V call is TRBV5-1, the J call TRBJ1-2, with D perhaps TRBD1 (5 bases). Germline loops: CDR1 SGHRS, CDR2 YFSETQ. The CDR3 has 16 residues. V was trimmed by 5 bases and J by 7 bases, leaving 24 bases between them.

J is TRBJ1-1 and V is TRBV29-1, with 10 bases identical to TRBD1. The CDR3 sequence is 16 residues long. Germline CDR1 and CDR2: SQVTM and ANQGSEA. J was trimmed by 5 bases and V by 2 bases; bases with no gene match: 11. The DNA for the CDR3 is TGCAGCGTTGAAAATCGGGACAGGGGACTTGGGACTGAAGCTTTCTTT. The encoded protein is CSVENRDRGLGTEAFF. Combining the CDR3 with reference TRBV29-1 and TRBJ1-1 gives the whole variable domain SAVISQKPSRDICQRGTSLTIQCQVDSQVTMMFWYRQQPGQSLTLIATANQGSEATYESGFVIDKFPISRPNLTFSTLTVSNMSPEDSSIYLCSVENRDRGLGTEAFFGQGTRLTVV.

The V and J genes are TRBV13 and TRBJ2-7; possibly TRBD2 for D (6 bases). CDR1 PRHDT and CDR2 FYEKMQ come from the germline V gene (reference sequence). The CDR3 sequence is 14 residues long. Between the trimmed V and J ends, which lost 2 bases and 2 bases, there was a span of 10 bases. CDR3 DNA sequence: TGTGCCAGCAGCTTACAGGGCGGGGCCTACGAGCAGTACTTC. It encodes CASSLQGGAYEQYF.

The gene calls are TRBV10-3 and TRBJ2-3; no firm D call. Germline V gene sequence: CDR1 ENHRY, CDR2 SYGVKD. This CDR3 spans 13 amino acids. The V and J ends lost 5 bases and 0 bases respectively, with 6 bases between them. This CDR3 is CAISPGSTDTQYF. CDR3 in DNA: TGTGCCATCAGTCCAGGAAGCACAGATACGCAGTATTTT.

The V gene is TRBV3-1 (or the pseudogene TRBV3-2), the J gene TRBJ1-6; possible D gene TRBD1, 6 bases. V was clipped by 5 bases and J by 7 bases, with 9 bases between them. Germline-derived CDR1 and CDR2 are LGHDT and YNNKEL (reference sequence). This CDR3 is 13 amino acids long. The CDR3 is CASSNTGNSPLHF. The CDR3 bases are TGTGCCAGCAGCAATACAGGGAATTCACCCCTCCACTTT.

CDR3 DNA sequence: TGCGCCAGCAGCTTGCAAGGGGGGGACACCGGGGAGCTGTTTTTT. Amino acids: CASSLQGGDTGELFF. The chain employs TRBV5-1 and TRBJ2-2, with D possibly being TRBD2 (7 bases). From germline, CDR1 is SGHRS and CDR2 YFSETQ. This CDR3 has 15 amino acids. V was shortened by 1 base and J by 3 bases, with 10 bases between the two germline ends.

This clone has only one observation. The chain carries TRBV3-1 (or the pseudogene TRBV3-2) and TRBJ2-6; D is ambiguous. Looked up from germline, CDR1 is LGHDT and CDR2 is YNNKEL (reference sequence). V lost 0 bases, J lost 1 base, and 4 bases lay in between. The CDR3 has 15 residues. The DNA for the CDR3 is TGTGCCAGCAGCCAAGACATGTCTGGGGCCAACGTCCTGACTTTC. Its translation: CASSQDMSGANVLTF.

The chain couples TRBV28 to TRBJ2-5; 7 bases are a match to TRBD1. The CDR3 extends over 15 amino acids. Germline assignment: CDR1 MDHEN and CDR2 SYDVKM. The V segment lost 1 base and the J segment 5 bases; nucleotides outside the gene matches: 7. CDR3 sequence: CASSLFQGEWETQYF. CDR3 sequence (DNA): TGTGCCAGCAGTTTATTCCAGGGGGAGTGGGAGACCCAGTACTTC.

The rearrangement links TRBV5-5 to TRBJ2-2, with TRBD1 matching over 7 bases. This CDR3 region has 15 residues. V lost 2 bases and J lost 0; bases outside the gene matches: 1. CDR1 is SGHKS, CDR2 YYEKEE, per germline (reference sequence). This CDR3 reads CASSFTGANTGELFF. In DNA form, the CDR3 reads TGTGCCAGCAGCTTTACAGGGGCGAACACCGGGGAGCTGTTTTTT.

V usage is TRBV5-1 and J usage is TRBJ2-1; 10 nucleotides line up with TRBD2. The V and J ends lost 0 bases and 1 base, in that order; junction bases with no gene match: 1. Per the germline V gene, CDR1 is SGHRS and CDR2 is YFSETQ. CDR3 size: 16 residues. CDR3 nucleotides: TGCGCCAGCAGCTTGGCTAGCGGGGGATCCTACAATGAGCAGTTCTTC. It is translated as CASSLASGGSYNEQFF.

V gene TRBV13 combines with J gene TRBJ1-6, with D uncertain. This CDR3 spans 16 amino acids. Germline CDR1 is PRHDT and CDR2 is FYEKMQ (reference sequence). Trimming removed 4 bases from V and 8 bases from J, with 18 bases in between. CDR3 coding DNA: TGTGCCAGCAGCTCCACGACCGCACAGCCCCATTCACCCCTCCACTTT. It encodes CASSSTTAQPHSPLHF.

The chain combines TRBV11-3 with TRBJ2-5; TRBD1 might be the D (5 bases). This CDR3 comprises 13 residues. V was trimmed by 6 bases and J by 3 bases, leaving 11 bases between them. The V gene's germline CDR1 is SGHNT and CDR2 YENEEA. The CDR3 protein is CASRASREETQYF. Here the CDR3 DNA reads TGTGCCAGCAGAGCCTCCAGGGAAGAGACCCAGTACTTC.

V is TRBV15 and J is TRBJ1-2; D may be TRBD1 (5 bases). Germline V gene lookup returns CDR1 LNHNV and CDR2 YYDKDF (reference sequence). Trimming cost V 1 base and J 5 bases, with 11 bases left between them. The CDR3 has 14 amino acids. For the CDR3, the DNA is TGTGCCACCAGCAGAGCGGGGGTTTGGTATGGCTACACCTTC. Residues: CATSRAGVWYGYTF.

The chain has TRBV2 and TRBJ2-2; 8 bases align to TRBD1. The CDR3 is 15 residues long. V gave up 4 bases and J gave up 6 bases; unmatched junction bases: 7. CDR1 is SNHLY, CDR2 FYNNEI, per germline. CDR3 in DNA: TGTGCCAGCAGTGTCCGGGACAGGCCACCCGGGGAGCTGTTTTTT. This encodes CASSVRDRPPGELFF.

The rearrangement uses TRBV28 and TRBJ1-2; 9 bases line up with TRBD1. V lost 4 bases, J lost 7 bases, and 7 bases stayed unmatched. The CDR3 consists of 14 residues. Germline CDR1 reads MDHEN; CDR2 reads SYDVKM. The CDR3 here is CASSSVDRGAGYTF. The CDR3 region has the DNA TGTGCCAGCAGTTCCGTGGACAGGGGCGCTGGCTACACCTTC.

This chain uses TRBV10-3 with TRBJ2-7; 7 positions agree with TRBD1. After removal of 2 bases from V and 7 bases from J, the junction contained 14 bases not matched to a gene. This CDR3 is built from 16 residues. Germline V CDR1 and CDR2: ENHRY, SYGVKD. In DNA form, the CDR3 reads TGTGCCATCAGTGAGAGAAGACAGGGTAGTTTTAGAGAGCAGTACTTC. It encodes CAISERRQGSFREQYF.